The subject of this entry is one T cell receptor (beta chain). Sequencing used immunoSEQ multiplex PCR; TCRdb keeps in-frame clones, though not all of them. The sample lists fewer than 300,000 clones, around 87% seen once, with 2% to 3% in the top ten. Deletions cut 0 bases from V and 2 bases from J, with 7 bases between. The CDR3 extends over 15 amino acids. CDR1 and CDR2 from the germline V gene are KGHSH and LQKENI. This specimen comes from a study of blood T cell repertoires in COVID-19. The rearrangement uses TRBV18 and TRBJ2-2; D remains ambiguous. This receptor was obtained from a woman aged 45 to 65 with acute or convalescent COVID-19. What was sequenced was peripheral blood. The CDR3 DNA follows: TGTGCCAGCTCACCACCTTCAGGAAACACCGGGGAGCTGTTTTTT. Its protein is CASSPPSGNTGELFF.